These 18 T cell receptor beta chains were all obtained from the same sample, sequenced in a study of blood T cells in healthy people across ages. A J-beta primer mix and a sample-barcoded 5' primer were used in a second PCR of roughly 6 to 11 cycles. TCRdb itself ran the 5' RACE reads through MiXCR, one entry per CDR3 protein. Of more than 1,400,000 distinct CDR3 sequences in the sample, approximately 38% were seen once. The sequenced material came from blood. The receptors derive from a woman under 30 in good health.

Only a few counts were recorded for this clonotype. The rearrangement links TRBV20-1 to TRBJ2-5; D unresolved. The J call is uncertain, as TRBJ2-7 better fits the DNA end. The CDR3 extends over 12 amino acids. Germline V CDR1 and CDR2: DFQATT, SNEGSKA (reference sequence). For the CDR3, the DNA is TGCAGTGCTAGACGCGACATTATCGAGCAGTACTTC. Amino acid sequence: CSARRDIIEQYF.

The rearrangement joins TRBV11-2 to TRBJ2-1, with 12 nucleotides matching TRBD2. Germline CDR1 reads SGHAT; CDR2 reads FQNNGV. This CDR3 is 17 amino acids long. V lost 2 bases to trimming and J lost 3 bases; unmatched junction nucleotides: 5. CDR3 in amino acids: CASSLLTSGRYYNEQFF. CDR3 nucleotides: TGTGCCAGCAGCTTATTAACTAGCGGGAGGTACTACAATGAGCAGTTCTTC.

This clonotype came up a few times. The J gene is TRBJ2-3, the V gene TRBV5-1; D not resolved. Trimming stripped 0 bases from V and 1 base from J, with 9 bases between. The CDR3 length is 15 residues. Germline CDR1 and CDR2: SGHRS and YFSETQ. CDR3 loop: CASSLVGVGTDTQYF. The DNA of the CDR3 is TGCGCCAGCAGCTTGGTTGGGGTCGGCACAGATACGCAGTATTTT.

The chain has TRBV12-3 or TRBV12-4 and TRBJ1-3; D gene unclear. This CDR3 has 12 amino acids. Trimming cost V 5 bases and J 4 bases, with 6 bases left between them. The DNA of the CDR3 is TGTGCCAGCAGTCCCTTAGGAAACACCATATATTTT. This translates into CASSPLGNTIYF.

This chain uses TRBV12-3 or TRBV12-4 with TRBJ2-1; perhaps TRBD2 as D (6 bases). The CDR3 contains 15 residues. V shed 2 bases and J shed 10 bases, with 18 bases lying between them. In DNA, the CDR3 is TGTGCCAGCAGTTTATGGGGGACTCAGAATCGAGAGCAGTTCTTC. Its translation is CASSLWGTQNREQFF.

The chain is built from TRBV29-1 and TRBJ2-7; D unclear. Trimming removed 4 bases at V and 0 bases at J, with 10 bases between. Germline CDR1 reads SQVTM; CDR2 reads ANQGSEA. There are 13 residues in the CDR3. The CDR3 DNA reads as TGCAGCGTTGCTACAAAAAACTCCTACGAGCAGTACTTC. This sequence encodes CSVATKNSYEQYF.

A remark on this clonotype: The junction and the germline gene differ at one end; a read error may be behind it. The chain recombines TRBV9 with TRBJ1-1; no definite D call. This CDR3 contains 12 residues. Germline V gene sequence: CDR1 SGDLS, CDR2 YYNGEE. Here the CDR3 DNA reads TGTGCCAGCAGCGCCGCTGACACTGAACCTTTCTTT. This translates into CASSAADTEPFF.

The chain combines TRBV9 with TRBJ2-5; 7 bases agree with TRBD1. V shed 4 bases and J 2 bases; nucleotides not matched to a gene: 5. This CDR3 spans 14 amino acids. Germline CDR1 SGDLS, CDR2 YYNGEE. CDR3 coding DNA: TGTGCCAGCAGCATCTGGGGACAGCAAGAGACCCAGTACTTC. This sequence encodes CASSIWGQQETQYF.

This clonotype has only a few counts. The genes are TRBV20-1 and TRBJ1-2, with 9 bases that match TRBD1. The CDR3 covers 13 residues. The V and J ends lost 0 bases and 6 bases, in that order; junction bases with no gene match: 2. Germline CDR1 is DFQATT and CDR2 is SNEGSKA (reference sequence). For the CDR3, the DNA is TGCAGTGCTAGAGATGACAGGGGGGATGGCTACACCTTC. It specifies CSARDDRGDGYTF.

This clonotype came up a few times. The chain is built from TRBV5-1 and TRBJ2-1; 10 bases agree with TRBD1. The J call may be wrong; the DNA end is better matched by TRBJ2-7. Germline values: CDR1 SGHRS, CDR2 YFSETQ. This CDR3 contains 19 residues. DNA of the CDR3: TGCGCCAGCAGCTTGGTCGGGACAGGGGTTACCACCTCCTACAATGAGCAGTACTTC. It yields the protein CASSLVGTGVTTSYNEQYF.

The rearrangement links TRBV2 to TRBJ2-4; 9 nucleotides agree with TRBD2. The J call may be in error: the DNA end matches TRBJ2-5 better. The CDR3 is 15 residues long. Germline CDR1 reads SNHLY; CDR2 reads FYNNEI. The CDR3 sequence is CASSKETSGSETQYF. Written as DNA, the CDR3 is TGTGCCAGCAGTAAGGAGACTAGCGGTTCCGAGACCCAGTACTTC.

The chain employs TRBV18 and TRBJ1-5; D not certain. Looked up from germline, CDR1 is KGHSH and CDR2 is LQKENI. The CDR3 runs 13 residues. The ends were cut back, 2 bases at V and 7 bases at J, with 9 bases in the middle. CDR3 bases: TGTGCCAGCTCACCAGGGGTGGAACAGCCCCAGCATTTT. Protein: CASSPGVEQPQHF. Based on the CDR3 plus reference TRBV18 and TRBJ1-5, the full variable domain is NAGVMQNPRHLVRRRGQEARLRCSPMKGHSHVYWYRQLPEEGLKFMVYLQKENIIDESGMPKERFSAEFPKEGPSILRIQQVVRGDSAAYFCASSPGVEQPQHFGDGTRLSIL.

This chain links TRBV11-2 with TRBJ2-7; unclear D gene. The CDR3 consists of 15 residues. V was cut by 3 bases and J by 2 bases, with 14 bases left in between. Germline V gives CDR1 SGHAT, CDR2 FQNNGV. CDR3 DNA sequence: TGTGCCAGCAGCTTCCATCCGGGTTCAACCTACGAGCAGTACTTC. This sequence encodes CASSFHPGSTYEQYF.

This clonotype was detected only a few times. The CDR3 DNA sequence: TGTGCCAGCAGTTACCCGGACAGCCGGGGCTACACCTTC. Amino acids: CASSYPDSRGYTF. V and J are TRBV6-6 and TRBJ1-2, with a possible D match to TRBD1 (6 bases). The CDR3 spans 13 residues. Trimming shortened V by 2 bases and J by 8 bases, and 12 bases separated the two germline ends. Germline V lookup: CDR1 MNHNY, CDR2 SVGAGI (reference sequence).

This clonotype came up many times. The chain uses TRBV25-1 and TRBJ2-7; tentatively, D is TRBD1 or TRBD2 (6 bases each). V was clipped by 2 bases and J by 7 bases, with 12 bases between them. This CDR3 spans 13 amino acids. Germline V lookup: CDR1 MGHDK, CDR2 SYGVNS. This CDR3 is CASSEPGAKEQYF. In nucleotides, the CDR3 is TGTGCCAGCAGTGAACCGGGGGCCAAAGAGCAGTACTTC.

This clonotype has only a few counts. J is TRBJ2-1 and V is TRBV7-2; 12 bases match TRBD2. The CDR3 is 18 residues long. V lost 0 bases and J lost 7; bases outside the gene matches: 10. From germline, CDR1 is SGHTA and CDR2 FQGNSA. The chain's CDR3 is CASSLAGTGTSGLNEQFF. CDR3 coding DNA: TGTGCCAGCAGCTTAGCGGGGACCGGGACTAGCGGGCTAAATGAGCAGTTCTTC.

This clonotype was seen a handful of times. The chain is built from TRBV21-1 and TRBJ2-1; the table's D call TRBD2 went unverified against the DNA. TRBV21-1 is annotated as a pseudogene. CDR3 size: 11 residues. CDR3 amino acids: CASNLANEQFF. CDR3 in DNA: TGTGCCAGCAATTTAGCGAATGAGCAGTTCTTC.

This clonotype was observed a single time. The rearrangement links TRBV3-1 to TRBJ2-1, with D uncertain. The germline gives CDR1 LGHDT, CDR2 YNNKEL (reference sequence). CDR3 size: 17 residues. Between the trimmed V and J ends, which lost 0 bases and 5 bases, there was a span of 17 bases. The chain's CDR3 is CASSQDLSWTDNNEQFF. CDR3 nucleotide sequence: TGTGCCAGCAGCCAAGATCTGTCGTGGACGGATAACAATGAGCAGTTCTTC.